Following are 20 T cell receptor beta chains from one sample sequenced in a study of T cell changes during pregnancy in multiple sclerosis. Generated by immunoSEQ multiplex PCR, the TCRdb table keeps only in-frame clones and is missing some. The data show 50,000 to 65,000 clones, more than 85% seen once. The sample consisted of CD4+ T cells from peripheral blood mononuclear cells, taken in the third trimester of pregnancy. The receptor set was obtained from a female donor with multiple sclerosis, enrolled in a pregnancy study.

The genes are TRBV6-1 and TRBJ2-7, with a tentative D call TRBD2 (6 bases). The CDR3 totals 15 residues. The germline V gene encodes CDR1 MNHNS and CDR2 SASEGT. Trimming took 7 bases from V and 3 from J, leaving 19 bases between them. Here the CDR3 reads CASNLPLANRYEQYF. Written as DNA, the CDR3 is TGTGCCAGCAATCTCCCCCTAGCGAACCGCTACGAGCAGTACTTC.

Here the CDR3 reads CASSLRPDMNYEQYF. The CDR3 DNA reads as TGTGCCAGCAGCTTAAGGCCGGACATGAACTACGAGCAGTACTTC. The chain links TRBV7-2 to TRBJ2-7, with D possibly matching TRBD1 (5 bases). CDR1 is SGHTA, CDR2 FQGNSA, per germline. CDR3 length equals 15 residues. Trimming took 2 bases from V and 3 from J, leaving 14 bases between them.

This sequence joins TRBV5-4 and TRBJ2-1; D unresolved. Germline assignment: CDR1 SGHNT and CDR2 YYREEE (reference sequence). The CDR3 runs 13 residues. V gave up 0 bases and J gave up 7 bases, with 8 bases separating them. In DNA, the CDR3 is TGTGCCAGCAGCTTGGATCTAGTAAATGAGCAGTTCTTC. The encoded protein is CASSLDLVNEQFF.

The V call is TRBV2, the J call TRBJ2-3, with TRBD2 as a possible D gene (5 bases). The V end lost 2 bases, the J end lost 4 bases, and 13 bases lay between the germline ends. CDR1 is SNHLY and CDR2 is FYNNEI in the germline V gene. The CDR3 totals 15 residues. The CDR3 nucleotides are TGTGCCAGCAGTGAAATTGGGAACGGGGCAGATACGCAGTATTTT. As protein: CASSEIGNGADTQYF. Together with reference TRBV2 and TRBJ2-3, the CDR3 gives the full variable domain: EPEVTQTPSHQVTQMGQEVILRCVPISNHLYFYWYRQILGQKVEFLVSFYNNEISEKSEIFDDQFSVERPDGSNFTLKIRSTKLEDSAMYFCASSEIGNGADTQYFGPGTRLTVL.

This chain links TRBV30 with TRBJ2-5; 8 nucleotides line up with TRBD2. The V and J ends lost 2 bases and 6 bases, in that order; junction bases with no gene match: 14. Germline V gene sequence: CDR1 GTSNPN, CDR2 SVGIG (reference sequence). The CDR3 is 16 amino acids. The DNA for the CDR3 is TGTGCCTGGAGTTTAGGAAGCGGGGGTGCATGGCAGACCCAGTACTTC. It codes for CAWSLGSGGAWQTQYF.

This clone showed up just a few times. The chain combines TRBV19 with TRBJ1-6; maybe TRBD1 (5 bases). Germline assignment: CDR1 LNHDA and CDR2 SQIVND (reference sequence). The length of the CDR3 is 15 residues. The ends were cut back, 10 bases at V and 9 bases at J, with 22 bases in the middle. CDR3 region: CATSGGDGVSSPLHF. The CDR3 nucleotides read TGTGCCACCTCCGGAGGGGATGGCGTCAGTTCACCCCTCCACTTT.

The chain couples TRBV2 to TRBJ2-1; TRBD1 is a possible D gene (5 bases). This CDR3 contains 15 residues. CDR1 is SNHLY, CDR2 FYNNEI, per germline. Trimming left V 4 bases short and J 4 bases short, with 14 bases between. The CDR3 sequence: CASSVTGALYNEQFF. The DNA of the CDR3 is TGTGCCAGCAGTGTTACAGGAGCTTTGTACAATGAGCAGTTCTTC.

The chain recombines TRBV18 with TRBJ1-1; TRBD1 is a possible D gene (5 bases). This CDR3 comprises 15 residues. Trimming shortened V by 4 bases and J by 3 bases, and 15 bases separated the two germline ends. Germline lookup yields CDR1 KGHSH and CDR2 LQKENI. CDR3 DNA: TGTGCCAGCTCACTAGGGGTTGGGGCGGACACTGAAGCTTTCTTT. It is translated as CASSLGVGADTEAFF.

On this clone itself: Other DNA variants within this sample encode the same CDR3. The chain joins TRBV7-2 to TRBJ2-1, with D perhaps matching TRBD2 (6 bases). The V gene lost 5 bases and the J gene lost 4 bases, with 9 bases spanning the gap. The length of the CDR3 is 13 residues. Germline CDR1 SGHTA, CDR2 FQGNSA. CDR3 residues: CASSPLAYNEQFF. CDR3 sequence (DNA): TGTGCCAGCAGCCCACTAGCTTACAATGAGCAGTTCTTC.

The CDR3 DNA is TGTGCCAGTAGTAAGGGGCGGGGTCAACCTAGCTCCTACAATGAGCAGTTCTTC. As protein: CASSKGRGQPSSYNEQFF. This chain links TRBV19 with TRBJ2-1; possible D gene TRBD2, 6 bases. This CDR3 has 18 residues. Germline loops: CDR1 LNHDA, CDR2 SQIVND (reference sequence). Trimming pared 4 bases from V and 0 bases from J, leaving 19 bases between. Full variable domain (missing parts from reference TRBV19 and TRBJ2-1): DGGITQSPKYLFRKEGQNVTLSCEQNLNHDAMYWYRQDPGQGLRLIYYSQIVNDFQKGDIAEGYSVSREKKESFPLTVTSAQKNPTAFYLCASSKGRGQPSSYNEQFFGPGTRLTVL.

The V and J genes are TRBV9 and TRBJ2-2, with a possible D match to TRBD1 (6 bases). Per the germline V gene, CDR1 is SGDLS and CDR2 is YYNGEE. The CDR3 has 15 residues. V lost 0 bases and J 4 bases, leaving 10 bases between the germline ends. This CDR3 reads CASSVDGGRTGELFF. CDR3 coding DNA: TGTGCCAGCAGCGTAGATGGGGGCCGCACCGGGGAGCTGTTTTTT. Complete variable domain (other parts from reference TRBV9 and TRBJ2-2): DSGVTQTPKHLITATGQRVTLRCSPRSGDLSVYWYQQSLDQGLQFLIQYYNGEERAKGNILERFSAQQFPDLHSELNLSSLELGDSALYFCASSVDGGRTGELFFGEGSRLTVL.

The chain couples TRBV7-9 to TRBJ1-4; 8 nucleotides line up with TRBD1. Germline CDR1 reads SEHNR; CDR2 reads FQNEAQ (reference sequence). Trimming removed 5 bases from V and 8 bases from J; junction bases left unmatched: 10. CDR3 length equals 15 residues. The CDR3 is CASSRGQGAKEKLFF. In DNA, the CDR3 is TGTGCCAGCAGCCGAGGGCAGGGGGCGAAGGAAAAACTGTTTTTT.

The V and J genes are TRBV6-6 and TRBJ1-6; 7 positions agree with TRBD1. After removal of 6 bases from V and 7 bases from J, the junction contained 3 bases not matched to a gene. Germline V gene sequence: CDR1 MNHNY, CDR2 SVGAGI (reference sequence). The CDR3 is 13 amino acids. DNA of the CDR3: TGTGCCAGCAGCTGGGACAGAAATTCACCCCTCCACTTT. Translating gives CASSWDRNSPLHF.

This chain uses TRBV5-1 with TRBJ2-7, with D possibly matching TRBD2 (6 bases). The CDR3 contains 15 residues. Trimming stripped 0 bases from V and 6 bases from J, with 16 bases between. Germline CDR1 is SGHRS and CDR2 is YFSETQ. The CDR3 here is CASSLGWGRSSEQYF. CDR3 coding DNA: TGCGCCAGCAGCTTGGGTTGGGGGAGGAGCTCCGAGCAGTACTTC.

The chain joins TRBV6-1 to TRBJ2-3; 10 bases fit TRBD1. V gave up 6 bases and J gave up 7 bases; unmatched junction bases: 7. CDR1 and CDR2 (germline): MNHNS, SASEGT. The CDR3 sequence is 14 residues long. This CDR3 reads CASRPGTGENTQYF. CDR3 DNA sequence: TGTGCCAGCAGACCCGGGACAGGGGAAAATACGCAGTATTTT.

The chain recombines TRBV7-2 with TRBJ1-3; no clear D. Between the trimmed V and J ends, which lost 4 bases and 0 bases, there was a span of 10 bases. In germline, CDR1 is SGHTA, CDR2 FQGNSA. This CDR3 region has 15 residues. This CDR3 is CASSSDGISGNTIYF. The CDR3 DNA reads as TGTGCCAGCAGCTCGGACGGGATCTCTGGAAACACCATATATTTT.

The V and J genes are TRBV28 and TRBJ2-1; 8 positions match TRBD1. CDR1 and CDR2 from the germline V gene are MDHEN and SYDVKM. This CDR3 has 18 residues. J lost 4 bases, V lost 4 bases, and 15 bases had no gene match. The CDR3 sequence is CASSSNDRGFSGYNEQFF. The CDR3 nucleotides read TGTGCCAGCAGTTCAAACGACAGGGGCTTTTCAGGTTACAATGAGCAGTTCTTC.

The chain is built from TRBV10-3 and TRBJ1-2; possible D gene TRBD1, 5 bases. The CDR3 runs to 14 residues. V shed 7 bases and J shed 1 base, with 13 bases lying between them. Germline CDR1 reads ENHRY; CDR2 reads SYGVKD. CDR3: CAITPGALNYGYTF. The DNA for the CDR3 is TGTGCCATCACCCCTGGGGCCCTTAACTATGGCTACACCTTC.

The chain is built from TRBV30 and TRBJ1-1; the D is unclear. The ends were cut back, 4 bases at V and 7 bases at J, with 13 bases in the middle. From germline, CDR1 is GTSNPN and CDR2 SVGIG (reference sequence). The CDR3 contains 12 residues. This CDR3 reads CAWTRTGSEAFF. The CDR3 coding sequence is TGTGCCTGGACCCGGACGGGGAGTGAAGCTTTCTTT.

This chain links TRBV5-1 with TRBJ1-2, with TRBD1 as a possible D gene (6 bases). Trimming stripped 0 bases from V and 5 bases from J, with 17 bases between. The germline V gene has CDR1 SGHRS and CDR2 YFSETQ. CDR3 size: 16 residues. The CDR3 spells CASSLAQGTTLYGYTF. The CDR3 nucleotides are TGCGCCAGCAGCTTGGCACAGGGTACAACCCTGTATGGCTACACCTTC.